These 16 T cell receptor beta chains share one sample of origin, sequenced in a study of blood T cell repertoires in COVID-19. TCRdb's table, derived via immunoSEQ multiplex PCR, lists solely in-frame clones and lacks some. Found here are some 140,000 clones, 70% to 85% of them singletons; the top ten hold roughly 3.5%. Material: peripheral blood. The receptors stem from a man in his sixties with acute or convalescent COVID-19.

The chain has TRBV3-1 (or the pseudogene TRBV3-2) and TRBJ2-1; 15 nucleotides match TRBD2. CDR1 and CDR2 (germline): LGHDT, YNNKEL (reference sequence). The CDR3 covers 15 residues. V was pared by 3 bases and J by 10 bases, with 4 bases of the junction left unmatched. The CDR3 protein is CASSHRTSGRAEQFF. The CDR3 DNA follows: TGTGCCAGCAGCCACCGGACTAGCGGGAGGGCCGAGCAGTTCTTC.

The rearrangement links TRBV5-1 to TRBJ2-5; D perhaps matches TRBD1 (6 bases). The CDR3 length is 14 residues. V shed 7 bases and J shed 5 bases, with 18 bases lying between them. Germline V CDR1 and CDR2: SGHRS, YFSETQ. CDR3 coding DNA: TGCGCCAGCCAAGACAGGCGTAACCCTGAGACCCAGTACTTC. Amino acids: CASQDRRNPETQYF.

This sequence joins TRBV11-2 and TRBJ1-4, with a possible D match to TRBD1 (5 bases). V lost 3 bases and J 8 bases, leaving 13 bases between the germline ends. The CDR3 consists of 14 residues. Germline CDR1 and CDR2: SGHAT and FQNNGV. CDR3 coding DNA: TGTGCCAGCAGCTTCCAGGGATCGAGGGAAAAACTGTTTTTT. Amino acids: CASSFQGSREKLFF. Together with reference TRBV11-2 and TRBJ1-4, the CDR3 gives the full variable domain: EAGVAQSPRYKIIEKRQSVAFWCNPISGHATLYWYQQILGQGPKLLIQFQNNGVVDDSQLPKDRFSAERLKGVDSTLKIQPAKLEDSAVYLCASSFQGSREKLFFGSGTQLSVL.

The rearrangement uses TRBV19 and TRBJ2-5; 9 bases agree with TRBD1. Trimming at V came to 6 bases and at J to 4 bases, leaving 6 bases not matched to a gene. CDR1 is LNHDA, CDR2 SQIVND, per germline (reference sequence). The CDR3 runs 14 residues. CDR3 nucleotide sequence: TGTGCCAGTAGCCGGGACAGGGTGCGAGAGACCCAGTACTTC. As protein: CASSRDRVRETQYF.

The chain recombines TRBV5-5 with TRBJ1-2, with TRBD1 as a possible D gene (6 bases). Germline loops: CDR1 SGHKS, CDR2 YYEKEE (reference sequence). The CDR3 has 18 residues. The germline V and J ends were trimmed by 0 bases and 4 bases, with 22 bases remaining between them. The CDR3 coding sequence is TGTGCCAGCAGCTTGGAACTGGGACACCAAAGATGGGCCTATGGCTACACCTTC. It is translated as CASSLELGHQRWAYGYTF.

This chain uses TRBV6-6 with TRBJ1-5; no reliable D call. The CDR3 is 13 residues long. The V gene lost 0 bases and the J gene lost 6 bases, with 6 bases spanning the gap. CDR1 is MNHNY and CDR2 is SVGAGI in the germline V gene (reference sequence). CDR3 sequence (DNA): TGTGCCAGCAGTTACTCAGAGGGTCAGCCCCAGCATTTT. It is translated as CASSYSEGQPQHF.

The chain employs TRBV10-3 and TRBJ2-7, with TRBD1 matching 9 bases. V trimming: 6 bases; J trimming: 6 bases; junction bases outside the gene matches: 9. The germline gives CDR1 ENHRY, CDR2 SYGVKD. The CDR3 is made up of 14 amino acids. In nucleotides, the CDR3 is TGTGCCATCAGCCCCGGGACAGGGATGGGCGAGCAGTACTTC. As protein: CAISPGTGMGEQYF.

This clone was observed a few times. The chain couples TRBV5-1 to TRBJ1-1; D is ambiguous. Trimming left V 2 bases short and J 5 bases short, with 13 bases between. CDR3 length: 14 amino acids. Germline CDR1 reads SGHRS; CDR2 reads YFSETQ. This CDR3 reads CASSLGGPGTEAFF. Here the CDR3 DNA reads TGCGCCAGCAGCTTAGGCGGCCCCGGAACTGAAGCTTTCTTT. Variable domain in full (rest from reference TRBV5-1 and TRBJ1-1): KAGVTQTPRYLIKTRGQQVTLSCSPISGHRSVSWYQQTPGQGLQFLFEYFSETQRNKGNFPGRFSGRQFSNSRSEMNVSTLELGDSALYLCASSLGGPGTEAFFGQGTRLTVV.

The V gene is TRBV15, the J gene TRBJ1-1; D not resolved. Germline V lookup: CDR1 LNHNV, CDR2 YYDKDF (reference sequence). V was shortened by 4 bases and J by 1 base, with 13 bases between the two germline ends. CDR3 length: 15 amino acids. The DNA of the CDR3 is TGTGCCACCAGCAAAGAAGTCCAGGAGAACACTGAAGCTTTCTTT. Translation: CATSKEVQENTEAFF.

The CDR3 DNA sequence: TGCGCCAGCAGCCAAGGACGGACTTATGGCTACACCTTC. Amino acids: CASSQGRTYGYTF. V is TRBV4-3 and J is TRBJ1-2; D is unresolved. Deletions cut 1 base from V and 5 bases from J, with 8 bases between. Looked up from germline, CDR1 is LGHNA and CDR2 is YSLEER. The CDR3 runs 13 residues.

The chain uses TRBV27 and TRBJ2-5, with a tentative D call TRBD1 (7 bases). Germline assignment: CDR1 MNHEY and CDR2 SMNVEV (reference sequence). The length of the CDR3 is 16 residues. V lost 2 bases and J 5 bases, leaving 18 bases between the germline ends. This CDR3 is CASSLGLVAGGETQYF. Here the CDR3 DNA reads TGTGCCAGCAGTTTAGGGCTCGTAGCAGGGGGGGAGACCCAGTACTTC.

The V and J genes are TRBV9 and TRBJ1-2; D perhaps matches TRBD1 (5 bases). V was shortened by 2 bases and J by 6 bases, with 17 bases between the two germline ends. This CDR3 is built from 15 residues. CDR1 SGDLS and CDR2 YYNGEE come from the germline V gene. The DNA for the CDR3 is TGTGCCAGCAGCGTGGACATGAGGAGGAGGGATGGCTACACCTTC. It codes for CASSVDMRRRDGYTF.

The chain carries TRBV9 and TRBJ2-1; no definite D call. V lost 0 bases to trimming and J lost 6 bases, with 10 bases between them. There are 14 residues in the CDR3. Per the germline V gene, CDR1 is SGDLS and CDR2 is YYNGEE. Here the CDR3 reads CASSVGALSNEQFF. Written as DNA, the CDR3 is TGTGCCAGCAGCGTAGGCGCGCTCTCCAATGAGCAGTTCTTC.

The chain combines TRBV2 with TRBJ2-1; no firm D call. CDR3 length: 12 amino acids. V dropped 1 base and J dropped 12 bases, with 10 bases sitting between them. The germline V gene encodes CDR1 SNHLY and CDR2 FYNNEI. Here the CDR3 reads CASSEERPPQFF. The CDR3 DNA reads TGTGCCAGCAGTGAAGAGAGGCCGCCGCAGTTCTTC.

The rearrangement joins TRBV6-2 or TRBV6-3 to TRBJ2-4, with D maybe TRBD2 (5 bases). Trimming pared 0 bases from V and 2 bases from J, leaving 23 bases between. The CDR3 spans 20 residues. CDR1 is MNHEY and CDR2 is SVGEGT in the germline V gene. The CDR3 DNA reads TGTGCCAGCAGTTACTCGAGGAGTTCGGCTGGAGGCTCCTCCAAAAACATTCAGTACTTC. Translated, it gives CASSYSRSSAGGSSKNIQYF.

The rearrangement joins TRBV30 to TRBJ1-2; TRBD1 agrees at 10 bases. Germline CDR1 and CDR2: GTSNPN and SVGIG (reference sequence). This CDR3 region has 13 residues. Trimming took 4 bases from V and 8 from J; bases not matched to a gene: 7. CDR3 coding DNA: TGTGCCTGGATGGGACAGGGGATTGACGGCTACACCTTC. Translated, it gives CAWMGQGIDGYTF.